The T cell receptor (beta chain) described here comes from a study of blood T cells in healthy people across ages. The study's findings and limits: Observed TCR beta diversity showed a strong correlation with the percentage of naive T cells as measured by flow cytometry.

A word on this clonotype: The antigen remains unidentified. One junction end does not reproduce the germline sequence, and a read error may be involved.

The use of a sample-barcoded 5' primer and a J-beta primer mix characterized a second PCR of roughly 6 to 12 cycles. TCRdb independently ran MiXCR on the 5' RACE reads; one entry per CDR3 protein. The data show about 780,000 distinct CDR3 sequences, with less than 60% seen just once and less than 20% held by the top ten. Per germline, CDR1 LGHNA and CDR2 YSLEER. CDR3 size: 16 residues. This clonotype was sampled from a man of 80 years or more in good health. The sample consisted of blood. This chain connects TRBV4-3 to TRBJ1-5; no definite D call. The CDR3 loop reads CASSPSEGADNEPQHF. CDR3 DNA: TGCGCCAGCAGCCCAAGCGAAGGAGCCGACAATGAGCCCCAGCATTTT.